This record looks at one T cell receptor beta chain sequence and its context. Measured with immunoSEQ multiplex PCR; TCRdb has only the in-frame clones, and not every one. The sample consists of around 1.9 million clones, 93% of them appearing once. The sample belongs to a study of shared clonotypes between healthy human individuals. Naive-designated CD8 cells lacked CD45RO, were positively enriched for CCR7, and omitted terminally differentiated effector memory CD45RA+ cells. The clonotype originates from a man between 18 and 29 years old in good health. Some clones in this sample may be carry-over from other donors' samples. The sequencing sample was made of naive CD8+ T cells from PBMCs.

This CDR3 is CASSLLAGGIPYNEQFF. CDR3 DNA: TGTGCCAGCAGCCTTCTAGCGGGAGGCATACCCTACAATGAGCAGTTCTTC. The chain has TRBV5-6 and TRBJ2-1, with 11 bases lining up with TRBD2. There are 17 residues in the CDR3. J lost 2 bases, V lost 4 bases, and 8 bases had no gene match. Per the germline V gene, CDR1 is SGHDT and CDR2 is YYEEEE.